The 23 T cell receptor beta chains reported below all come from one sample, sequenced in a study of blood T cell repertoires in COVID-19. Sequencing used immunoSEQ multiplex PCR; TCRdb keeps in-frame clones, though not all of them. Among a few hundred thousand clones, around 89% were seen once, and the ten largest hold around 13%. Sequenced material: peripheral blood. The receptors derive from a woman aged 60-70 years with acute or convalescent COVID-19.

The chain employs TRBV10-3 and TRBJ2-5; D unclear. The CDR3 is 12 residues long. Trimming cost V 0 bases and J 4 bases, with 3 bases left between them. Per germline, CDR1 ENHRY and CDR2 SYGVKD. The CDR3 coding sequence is TGTGCCATCAGTGAGTCCTTAGAGACCCAGTACTTC. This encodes CAISESLETQYF.

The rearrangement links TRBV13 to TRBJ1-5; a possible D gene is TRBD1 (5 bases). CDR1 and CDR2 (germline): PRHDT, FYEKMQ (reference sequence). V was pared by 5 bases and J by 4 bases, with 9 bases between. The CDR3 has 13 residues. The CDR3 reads CASSRDRNQPQHF. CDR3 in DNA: TGTGCCAGCAGCCGAGACAGAAATCAGCCCCAGCATTTT.

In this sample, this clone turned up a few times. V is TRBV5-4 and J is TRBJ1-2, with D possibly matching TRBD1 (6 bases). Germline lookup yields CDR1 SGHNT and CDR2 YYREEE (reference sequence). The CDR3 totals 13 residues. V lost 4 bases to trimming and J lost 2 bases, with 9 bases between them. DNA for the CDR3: TGTGCCAGCAGCCCTACAGGGAACTATGGCTACACCTTC. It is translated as CASSPTGNYGYTF.

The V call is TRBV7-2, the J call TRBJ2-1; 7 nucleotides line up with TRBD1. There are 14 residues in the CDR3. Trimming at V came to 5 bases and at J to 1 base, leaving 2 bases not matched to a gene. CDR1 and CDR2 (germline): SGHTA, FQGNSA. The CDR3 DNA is TGTGCCAGCAGCGGGACAGAATCCTACAATGAGCAGTTCTTC. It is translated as CASSGTESYNEQFF.

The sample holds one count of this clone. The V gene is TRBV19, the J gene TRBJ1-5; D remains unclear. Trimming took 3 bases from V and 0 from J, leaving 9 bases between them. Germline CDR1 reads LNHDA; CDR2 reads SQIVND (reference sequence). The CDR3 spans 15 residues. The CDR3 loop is CASSIKPNSNQPQHF. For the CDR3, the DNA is TGTGCCAGTAGTATCAAGCCTAATAGCAATCAGCCCCAGCATTTT.

CDR3 sequence reads: CASKEAGNTEAFF. The CDR3 region has the DNA TGTGCCAGTAAGGAGGCAGGGAACACTGAAGCTTTCTTT. This chain connects TRBV19 to TRBJ1-1; D is unresolved. This CDR3 has 13 residues. Trimming pared 7 bases from V and 1 base from J, leaving 10 bases between. The V gene's germline CDR1 is LNHDA and CDR2 SQIVND (reference sequence).

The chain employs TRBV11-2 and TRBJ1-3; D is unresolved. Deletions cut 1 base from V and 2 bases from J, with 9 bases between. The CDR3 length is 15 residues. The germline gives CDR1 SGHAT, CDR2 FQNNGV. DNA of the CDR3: TGTGCCAGCAGCTTAGGTGGCAGGACTGGAAACACCATATATTTT. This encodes CASSLGGRTGNTIYF.

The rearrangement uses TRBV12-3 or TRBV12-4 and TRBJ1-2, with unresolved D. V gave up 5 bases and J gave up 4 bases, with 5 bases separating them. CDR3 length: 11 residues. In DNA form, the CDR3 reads TGTGCCAGCAGTGCGGGCTATGGCTACACCTTC. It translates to CASSAGYGYTF.

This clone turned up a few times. CDR3 in DNA: TGTGCCAGCAGCAGCGGGGTGGCAACTAATTCACCCCTCCACTTT. Protein: CASSSGVATNSPLHF. V gene TRBV2 combines with J gene TRBJ1-6; D unresolved. The V gene's germline CDR1 is SNHLY and CDR2 FYNNEI. The CDR3 contains 15 residues. V was cut by 6 bases and J by 6 bases, with 15 bases left in between.

This CDR3 is CASSRRDRGRAGNTIYF. The CDR3 DNA follows: TGTGCCAGCAGCCGGCGGGATCGGGGGAGGGCTGGAAACACCATATATTTT. The gene calls are TRBV11-2 and TRBJ1-3; the D gene is possibly TRBD1 (5 bases). CDR1 is SGHAT, CDR2 FQNNGV, per germline. The CDR3 spans 17 residues. The V end was cut by 5 bases, the J end by 2 bases, with 19 bases between.

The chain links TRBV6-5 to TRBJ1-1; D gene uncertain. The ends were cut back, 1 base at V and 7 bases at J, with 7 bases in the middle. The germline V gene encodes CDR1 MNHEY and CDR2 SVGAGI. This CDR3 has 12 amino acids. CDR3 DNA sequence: TGTGCCAGCAGTTACTTGGAGGGTGAAGCTTTCTTT. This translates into CASSYLEGEAFF.

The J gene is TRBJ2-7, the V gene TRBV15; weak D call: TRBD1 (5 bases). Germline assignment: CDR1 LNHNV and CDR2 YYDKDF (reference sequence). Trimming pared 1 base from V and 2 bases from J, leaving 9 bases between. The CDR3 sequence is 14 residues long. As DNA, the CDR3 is TGTGCCACCAGCAGAGTCGGCAGGGCCTACGAGCAGTACTTC. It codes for CATSRVGRAYEQYF.

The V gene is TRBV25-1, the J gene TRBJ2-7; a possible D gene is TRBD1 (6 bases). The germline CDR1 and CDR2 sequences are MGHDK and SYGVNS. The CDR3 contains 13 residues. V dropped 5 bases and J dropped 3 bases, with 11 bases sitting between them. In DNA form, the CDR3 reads TGTGCCAGCAGTAAGGGGGAGAGCTACGAGCAGTACTTC. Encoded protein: CASSKGESYEQYF.

The CDR3 is CASSQAANTEAFF. The CDR3 DNA reads as TGTGCCAGTAGTCAAGCCGCCAACACTGAAGCTTTCTTT. The genes are TRBV19 and TRBJ1-1; D uncertain. Trimming cost V 5 bases and J 2 bases, with 9 bases left between them. CDR1 LNHDA and CDR2 SQIVND come from the germline V gene (reference sequence). The CDR3 is 13 residues long.

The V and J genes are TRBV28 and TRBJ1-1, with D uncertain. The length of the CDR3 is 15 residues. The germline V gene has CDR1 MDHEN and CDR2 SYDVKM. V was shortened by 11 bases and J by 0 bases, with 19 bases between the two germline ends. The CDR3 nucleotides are TGTGCCTCGCGTGGGAGCAGCCGAATGAACACTGAAGCTTTCTTT. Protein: CASRGSSRMNTEAFF.

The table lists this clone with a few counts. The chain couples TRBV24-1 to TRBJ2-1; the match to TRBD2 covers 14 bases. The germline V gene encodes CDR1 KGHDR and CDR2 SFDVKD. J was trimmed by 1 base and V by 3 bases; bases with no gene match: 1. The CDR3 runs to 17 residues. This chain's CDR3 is CATSDGTSGRSYNEQFF. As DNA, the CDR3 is TGTGCCACCAGTGATGGGACTAGCGGGAGATCCTACAATGAGCAGTTCTTC.

CDR3 DNA: TGTGCCAGCAGCGCCTTCGGACAAGAACAAGAGACCCAGTACTTC. Its protein product is CASSAFGQEQETQYF. The genes are TRBV9 and TRBJ2-5; D is possibly TRBD1 (5 bases). There are 15 residues in the CDR3. Looked up from germline, CDR1 is SGDLS and CDR2 is YYNGEE. V gave up 3 bases and J gave up 2 bases, with 14 bases separating them.

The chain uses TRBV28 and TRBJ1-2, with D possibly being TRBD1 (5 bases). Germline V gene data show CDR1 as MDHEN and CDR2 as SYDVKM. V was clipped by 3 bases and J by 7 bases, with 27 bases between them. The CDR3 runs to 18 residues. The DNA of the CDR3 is TGTGCCAGCAGTTTTTCCCACGAAGCTGGACATGGGGCTGGTGGCTACACCTTC. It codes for CASSFSHEAGHGAGGYTF.

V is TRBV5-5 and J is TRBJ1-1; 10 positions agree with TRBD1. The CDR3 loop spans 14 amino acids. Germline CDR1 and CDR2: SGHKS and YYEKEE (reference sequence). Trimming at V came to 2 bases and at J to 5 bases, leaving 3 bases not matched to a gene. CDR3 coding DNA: TGTGCCAGCAGCTTTGGACAGGGGGAGACTGAAGCTTTCTTT. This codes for CASSFGQGETEAFF.

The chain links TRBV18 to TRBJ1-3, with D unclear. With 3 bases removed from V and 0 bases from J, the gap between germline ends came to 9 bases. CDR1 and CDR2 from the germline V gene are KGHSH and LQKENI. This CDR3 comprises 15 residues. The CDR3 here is CASSPGVVSGNTIYF. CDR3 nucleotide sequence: TGTGCCAGCTCACCCGGTGTAGTCTCTGGAAACACCATATATTTT.

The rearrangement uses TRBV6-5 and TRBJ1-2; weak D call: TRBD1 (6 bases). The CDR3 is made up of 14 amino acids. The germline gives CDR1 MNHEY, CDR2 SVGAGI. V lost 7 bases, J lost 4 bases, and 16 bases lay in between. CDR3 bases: TGTGCCAGCACCCGAGGACAGTTTGGCTATGGCTACACCTTC. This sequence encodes CASTRGQFGYGYTF.

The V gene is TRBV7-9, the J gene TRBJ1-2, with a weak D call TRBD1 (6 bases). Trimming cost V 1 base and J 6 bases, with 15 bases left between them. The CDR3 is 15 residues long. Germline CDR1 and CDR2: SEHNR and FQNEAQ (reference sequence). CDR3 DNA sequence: TGTGCCAGCAGCTTAGATCCCCGAGGGGGTCATGGCTACACCTTC. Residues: CASSLDPRGGHGYTF.

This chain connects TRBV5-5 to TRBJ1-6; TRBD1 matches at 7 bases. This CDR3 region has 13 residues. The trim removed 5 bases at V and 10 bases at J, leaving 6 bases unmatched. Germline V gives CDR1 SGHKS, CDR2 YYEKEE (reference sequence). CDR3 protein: CASSHTGASPLHF. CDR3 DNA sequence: TGTGCCAGCAGTCATACAGGGGCCTCACCCCTCCACTTT.